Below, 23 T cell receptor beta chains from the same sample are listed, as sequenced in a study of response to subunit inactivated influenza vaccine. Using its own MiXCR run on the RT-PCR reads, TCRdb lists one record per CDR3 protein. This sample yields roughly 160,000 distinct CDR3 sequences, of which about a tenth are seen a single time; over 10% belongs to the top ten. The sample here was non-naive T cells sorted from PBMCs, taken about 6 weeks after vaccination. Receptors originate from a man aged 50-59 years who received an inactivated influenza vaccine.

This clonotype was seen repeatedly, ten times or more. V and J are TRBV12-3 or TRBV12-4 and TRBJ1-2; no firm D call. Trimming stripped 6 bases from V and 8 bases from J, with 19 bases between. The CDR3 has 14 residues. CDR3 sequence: CASSPEVEATGYTF. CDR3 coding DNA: TGTGCCAGCAGCCCCGAGGTTGAGGCAACGGGCTACACCTTC.

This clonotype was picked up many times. Here the CDR3 DNA reads TGTGCCACCAGTGATAGTGGACGGCCTCAAGAGACCCAGTACTTC. Protein sequence: CATSDSGRPQETQYF. This sequence joins TRBV24-1 and TRBJ2-5; no definite D call. V gave up 3 bases and J gave up 2 bases, with 12 bases separating them. CDR1 KGHDR and CDR2 SFDVKD come from the germline V gene. This CDR3 region has 15 residues.

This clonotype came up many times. The chain's CDR3 is CASSSRTASIADTGELFF. CDR3 DNA sequence: TGCGCCAGCAGCTCCAGGACAGCTTCCATAGCGGACACCGGGGAGCTGTTTTTT. This chain connects TRBV5-1 to TRBJ2-2; D may match TRBD1 or TRBD2 (6 bases each). The germline gives CDR1 SGHRS, CDR2 YFSETQ. V was pared by 3 bases and J by 3 bases, with 21 bases between. This CDR3 is 18 amino acids long.

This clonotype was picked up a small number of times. In DNA form, the CDR3 reads TGTGCCAGCAGTATCTCCGGGACAGGGGGTGGGAAGTACTTC. Its protein is CASSISGTGGGKYF. This chain links TRBV6-1 with TRBJ2-7; 11 bases are shared with TRBD1. The CDR3 has 14 residues. Looked up from germline, CDR1 is MNHNS and CDR2 is SASEGT. V was pared by 5 bases and J by 11 bases, with 11 bases of the junction left unmatched.

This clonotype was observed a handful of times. The CDR3 coding sequence is TGTGCCACCAGTGAGGGGACGGGGGAGCAGTACTTC. Translating gives CATSEGTGEQYF. The chain carries TRBV24-1 and TRBJ2-7; D might be TRBD1 or TRBD2, each matching 5 bases. V lost 4 bases to trimming and J lost 7 bases, with 10 bases between them. The CDR3 covers 12 residues. Germline V gene data show CDR1 as KGHDR and CDR2 as SFDVKD.

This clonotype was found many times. The CDR3 spells CASSFQGQGQETQYF. DNA for the CDR3: TGTGCCAGCAGCTTCCAGGGACAGGGGCAAGAGACCCAGTACTTC. The chain carries TRBV7-8 and TRBJ2-5; 10 bases map to TRBD1. The CDR3 is 15 amino acids. With V trimmed by 3 bases and J by 2 bases, 3 bases remained unmatched. Germline CDR1 and CDR2: SGHVS and FQNEAQ.

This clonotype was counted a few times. This CDR3 is CASWLAGNTGELFF. CDR3 coding DNA: TGCGCCAGCTGGTTAGCGGGGAACACCGGGGAGCTGTTTTTT. The rearrangement uses TRBV5-1 and TRBJ2-2; 7 nucleotides match TRBD2. V lost 7 bases, J lost 1 base, and 4 bases stayed unmatched. The V gene's germline CDR1 is SGHRS and CDR2 YFSETQ. This CDR3 contains 14 residues.

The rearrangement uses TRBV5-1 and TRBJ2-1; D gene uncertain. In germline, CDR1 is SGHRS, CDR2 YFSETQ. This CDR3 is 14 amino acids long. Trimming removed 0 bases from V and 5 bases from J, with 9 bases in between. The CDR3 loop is CASSLVAANNEQFF. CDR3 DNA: TGCGCCAGCAGCTTGGTGGCAGCCAACAATGAGCAGTTCTTC.

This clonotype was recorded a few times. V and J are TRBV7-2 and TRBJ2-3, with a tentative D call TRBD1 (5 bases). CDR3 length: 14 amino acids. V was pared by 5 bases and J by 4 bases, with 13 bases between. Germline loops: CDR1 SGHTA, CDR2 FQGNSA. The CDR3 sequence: CASSKGLGADTQYF. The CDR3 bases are TGTGCCAGCAGCAAGGGGCTAGGAGCAGATACGCAGTATTTT.

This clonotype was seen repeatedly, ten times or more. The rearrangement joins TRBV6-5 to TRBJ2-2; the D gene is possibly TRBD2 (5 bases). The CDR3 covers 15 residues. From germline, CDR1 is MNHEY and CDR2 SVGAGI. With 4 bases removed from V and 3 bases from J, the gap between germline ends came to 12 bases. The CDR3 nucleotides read TGTGCCAGCAGTTGGAGGAAAACTTACACCGGGGAGCTGTTTTTT. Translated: CASSWRKTYTGELFF.

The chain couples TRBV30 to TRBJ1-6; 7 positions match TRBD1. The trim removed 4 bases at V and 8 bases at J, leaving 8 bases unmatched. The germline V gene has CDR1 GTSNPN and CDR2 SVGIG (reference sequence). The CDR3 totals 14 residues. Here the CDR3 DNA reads TGTGCCTGGAACATACAGGGGTCCTATTCACCCCTCCACTTT. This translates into CAWNIQGSYSPLHF.

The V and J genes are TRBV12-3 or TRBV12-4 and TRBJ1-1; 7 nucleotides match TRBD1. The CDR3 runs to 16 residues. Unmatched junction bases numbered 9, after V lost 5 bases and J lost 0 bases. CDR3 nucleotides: TGTGCCAGCAGTGGTTACAGGGGAAACATGAACACTGAAGCTTTCTTT. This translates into CASSGYRGNMNTEAFF.

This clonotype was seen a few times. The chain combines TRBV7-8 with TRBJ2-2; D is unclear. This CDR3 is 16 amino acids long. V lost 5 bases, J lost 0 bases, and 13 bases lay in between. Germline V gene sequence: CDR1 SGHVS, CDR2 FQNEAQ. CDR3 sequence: CASSLLGEANTGELFF. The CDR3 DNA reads TGTGCCAGCAGCCTCCTCGGCGAGGCGAACACCGGGGAGCTGTTTTTT.

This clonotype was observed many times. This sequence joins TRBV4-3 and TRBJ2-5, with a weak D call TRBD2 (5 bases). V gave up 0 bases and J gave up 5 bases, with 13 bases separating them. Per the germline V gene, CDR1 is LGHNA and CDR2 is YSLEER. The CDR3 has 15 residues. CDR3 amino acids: CASSQDHNQRETQYF. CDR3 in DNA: TGCGCCAGCAGCCAAGATCATAACCAGCGGGAGACCCAGTACTTC.

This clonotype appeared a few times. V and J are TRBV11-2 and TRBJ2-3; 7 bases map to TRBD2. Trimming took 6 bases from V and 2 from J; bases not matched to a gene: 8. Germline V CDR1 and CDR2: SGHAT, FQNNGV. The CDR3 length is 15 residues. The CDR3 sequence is CASSRRRGTTDTQYF. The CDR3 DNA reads TGTGCCAGCAGTCGACGGCGGGGGACCACAGATACGCAGTATTTT.

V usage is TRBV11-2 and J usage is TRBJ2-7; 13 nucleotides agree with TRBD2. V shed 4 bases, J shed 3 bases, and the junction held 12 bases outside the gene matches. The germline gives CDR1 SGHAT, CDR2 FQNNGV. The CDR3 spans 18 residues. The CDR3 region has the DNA TGTGCCAGCAGCTCCATCAAACGGACTAGCGGGAGTTTCTACGAGCAGTACTTC. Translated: CASSSIKRTSGSFYEQYF.

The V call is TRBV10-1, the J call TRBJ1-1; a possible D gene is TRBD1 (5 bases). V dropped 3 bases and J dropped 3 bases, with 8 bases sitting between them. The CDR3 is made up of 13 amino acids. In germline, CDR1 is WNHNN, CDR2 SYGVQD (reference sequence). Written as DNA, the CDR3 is TGCGCCAGCAGTGAAGAGGGGTACACTGAAGCTTTCTTT. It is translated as CASSEEGYTEAFF.

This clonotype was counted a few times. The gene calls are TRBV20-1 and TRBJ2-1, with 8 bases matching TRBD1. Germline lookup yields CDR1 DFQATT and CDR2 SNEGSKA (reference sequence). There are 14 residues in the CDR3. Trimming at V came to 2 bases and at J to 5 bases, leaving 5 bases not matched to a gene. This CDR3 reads CSARRPTGDNEQFF. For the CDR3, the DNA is TGCAGTGCTAGACGACCGACAGGGGACAATGAGCAGTTCTTC.

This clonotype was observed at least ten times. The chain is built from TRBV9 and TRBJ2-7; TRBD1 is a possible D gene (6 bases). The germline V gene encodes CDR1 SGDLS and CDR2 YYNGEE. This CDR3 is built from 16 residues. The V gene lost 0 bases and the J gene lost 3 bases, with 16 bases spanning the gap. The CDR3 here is CASSVAPTGPYYEQYF. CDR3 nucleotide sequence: TGTGCCAGCAGCGTAGCTCCGACAGGACCGTACTACGAGCAGTACTTC.

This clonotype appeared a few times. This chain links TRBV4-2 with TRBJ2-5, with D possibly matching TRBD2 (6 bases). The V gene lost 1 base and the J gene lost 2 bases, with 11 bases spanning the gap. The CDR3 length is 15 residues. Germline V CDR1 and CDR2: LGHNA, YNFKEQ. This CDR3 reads CASSQAGGLQETQYF. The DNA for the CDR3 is TGTGCCAGCAGCCAAGCCGGGGGATTACAAGAGACCCAGTACTTC.

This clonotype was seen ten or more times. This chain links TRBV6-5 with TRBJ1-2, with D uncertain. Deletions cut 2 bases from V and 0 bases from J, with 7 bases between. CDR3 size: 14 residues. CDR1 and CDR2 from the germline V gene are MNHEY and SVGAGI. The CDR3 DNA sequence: TGTGCCAGCAGTTACGGGCGTTCTAACTATGGCTACACCTTC. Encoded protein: CASSYGRSNYGYTF.

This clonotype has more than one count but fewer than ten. The CDR3 protein is CASSSASGGAYEQYF. DNA of the CDR3: TGTGCCAGCAGTTCGGCTAGCGGGGGTGCCTACGAGCAGTACTTC. V usage is TRBV27 and J usage is TRBJ2-7; 10 nucleotides match TRBD2. The CDR3 sequence is 15 residues long. Germline CDR1 and CDR2: MNHEY and SMNVEV (reference sequence). The trim removed 4 bases at V and 2 bases at J, leaving 5 bases unmatched.

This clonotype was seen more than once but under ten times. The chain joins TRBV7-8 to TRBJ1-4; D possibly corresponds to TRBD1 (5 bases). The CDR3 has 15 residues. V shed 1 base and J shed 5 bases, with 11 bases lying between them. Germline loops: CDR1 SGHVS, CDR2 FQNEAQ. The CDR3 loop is CASSLGLGGNEKLFF. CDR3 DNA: TGTGCCAGCAGCTTAGGGTTGGGGGGAAATGAAAAACTGTTTTTT.